This T cell receptor beta chain was retrieved from a study of cytomegalovirus exposure and HLA in healthy donors. Study-level findings and limits: A later analysis showed HLA-associated TCR beta chains outstripping equally common others in clonal expansion. Highest at DRB1 and lowest at HLA-C, TCR association rates differed among HLA loci in a later analysis. In a later analysis, CMV-associated beta chains were mostly HLA-associated, it appeared.

Deletions cut 7 bases from V and 0 bases from J, with 16 bases between. The CDR3 totals 16 residues. Germline V gene sequence: CDR1 LNHDA, CDR2 SQIVND (reference sequence). Healthy individuals who donated bone marrow served as the donors. PCR primers comprised 60 Vbeta and 13 Jbeta primers. Using immunoSEQ multiplex PCR, the repertoire was profiled, and TCRdb retains in-frame clones only, with some absent. Among nearly 110,000 clones listed, around 69% were seen once. As regards this clone: Its antigen is unknown.

Specimen: PBMCs. V usage is TRBV19 and J usage is TRBJ1-3; a possible D gene is TRBD1 (6 bases). This clonotype was sampled from a man aged 18 to 30 in good health and CMV-seronegative. CDR3 bases: TGTGCCAGTAAACTCCGGGACATTCGCTCTGGAAACACCATATATTTT. It encodes CASKLRDIRSGNTIYF.